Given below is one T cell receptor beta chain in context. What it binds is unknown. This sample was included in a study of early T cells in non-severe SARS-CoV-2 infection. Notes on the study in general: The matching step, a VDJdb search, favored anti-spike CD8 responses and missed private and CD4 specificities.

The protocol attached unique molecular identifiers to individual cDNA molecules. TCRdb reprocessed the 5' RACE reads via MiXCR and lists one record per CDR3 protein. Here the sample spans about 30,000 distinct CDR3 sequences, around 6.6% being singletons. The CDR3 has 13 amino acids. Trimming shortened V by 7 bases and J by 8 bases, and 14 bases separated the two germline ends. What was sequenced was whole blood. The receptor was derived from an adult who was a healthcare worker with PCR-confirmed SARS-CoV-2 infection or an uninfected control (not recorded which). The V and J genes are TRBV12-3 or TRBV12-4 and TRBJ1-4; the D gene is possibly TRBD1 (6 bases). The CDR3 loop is CASKQGTSEKLFF. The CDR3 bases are TGTGCCAGCAAACAGGGAACCTCCGAAAAACTGTTTTTT.